The 16 T cell receptor beta chains below all came from one sample that was sequenced in a study of blood T cell repertoires in COVID-19. The protocol was immunoSEQ multiplex PCR, while the TCRdb copy is restricted to in-frame clones and leaves out a portion. Of approximately 470,000 clones in the sample, 70% to 90% were seen once. The sequenced sample consisted of peripheral blood. The receptors originated from a human donor in a cohort sampled during active COVID-19.

The rearrangement joins TRBV3-1 (or the pseudogene TRBV3-2) to TRBJ2-7; possible D gene TRBD2, 6 bases. CDR3 size: 15 residues. Germline CDR1 is LGHDT and CDR2 is YNNKEL (reference sequence). The germline V and J ends were trimmed by 2 bases and 7 bases, with 18 bases remaining between them. CDR3 sequence: CASSQQYFGGKEQYF. CDR3 nucleotide sequence: TGTGCCAGCAGCCAACAATATTTCGGAGGGAAAGAGCAGTACTTC.

The rearrangement uses TRBV30 and TRBJ1-2; D remains ambiguous. The CDR3 has 12 amino acids. CDR1 is GTSNPN, CDR2 SVGIG, per germline (reference sequence). V gave up 7 bases and J gave up 6 bases, with 15 bases separating them. CDR3: CASNAAIDGYTF. CDR3 coding DNA: TGTGCCTCGAACGCGGCTATCGATGGCTACACCTTC.

The V call is TRBV20-1, the J call TRBJ2-6; 11 bases agree with TRBD2. The length of the CDR3 is 16 residues. J was trimmed by 4 bases and V by 3 bases; bases with no gene match: 5. Germline CDR1 reads DFQATT; CDR2 reads SNEGSKA (reference sequence). The CDR3 DNA is TGCAGTGCTAGTGGTAGCGGGAGGGGAGGGGCCAACGTCCTGACTTTC. Protein product: CSASGSGRGGANVLTF.

V usage is TRBV12-3 or TRBV12-4 and J usage is TRBJ1-2; 11 nucleotides match TRBD1. J was trimmed by 6 bases and V by 6 bases; bases with no gene match: 3. The CDR3 extends over 13 amino acids. CDR3 amino acids: CASSPDRGHGYTF. In DNA, the CDR3 is TGTGCCAGCAGCCCGGACAGGGGGCATGGCTACACCTTC.

CDR3 sequence reads: CASSLGPRASGRPDTQYF. CDR3 sequence (DNA): TGTGCCAGCAGCTTAGGGCCTCGGGCTAGCGGGAGGCCAGATACGCAGTATTTT. The genes are TRBV11-2 and TRBJ2-3, with 11 nucleotides matching TRBD2. CDR3 size: 18 residues. CDR1 and CDR2 (germline): SGHAT, FQNNGV. The ends lost 1 base at V and 4 bases at J; junction bases unmatched: 10.

J is TRBJ1-1 and V is TRBV11-2; a weak D match, TRBD1 (5 bases). V lost 2 bases to trimming and J lost 6 bases, with 13 bases between them. CDR3 length: 14 amino acids. Germline loops: CDR1 SGHAT, CDR2 FQNNGV. CDR3 loop: CASSLSPGASEAFF. CDR3 in DNA: TGTGCCAGCAGCTTAAGCCCTGGGGCATCTGAAGCTTTCTTT.

The V gene is TRBV5-4, the J gene TRBJ1-1, with D possibly TRBD1 on 5 matching bases. Deletions cut 4 bases from V and 1 base from J, with 8 bases between. This CDR3 comprises 13 residues. Germline CDR1 reads SGHNT; CDR2 reads YYREEE (reference sequence). In DNA form, the CDR3 reads TGTGCCAGCAGCCGTACAGGGAACACTGAAGCTTTCTTT. It is translated as CASSRTGNTEAFF.

The genes are TRBV5-4 and TRBJ1-1; 7 bases match TRBD1. CDR1 is SGHNT, CDR2 YYREEE, per germline (reference sequence). The CDR3 consists of 15 residues. Trimming at V came to 0 bases and at J to 3 bases, leaving 5 bases not matched to a gene. CDR3 protein: CASSLVGRGYTEAFF. The CDR3, as DNA: TGTGCCAGCAGCTTGGTGGGCAGGGGGTACACTGAAGCTTTCTTT.

With respect to this clone: Other nucleotide sequences from this sample produce the same CDR3. The V call is TRBV18, the J call TRBJ2-5; 8 bases map to TRBD1. Germline CDR1 and CDR2: KGHSH and LQKENI. The CDR3 totals 14 residues. Germline trimming cut 2 bases from V and 3 bases from J; bases unmatched to any gene: 2. CDR3 in DNA: TGTGCCAGCTCACCAAAGACAGGGGAAGAGACCCAGTACTTC. It encodes CASSPKTGEETQYF.

The chain combines TRBV10-2 with TRBJ1-5, with 7 nucleotides matching TRBD1. From germline, CDR1 is WSHSY and CDR2 SAAADI. Trimming took 3 bases from V and 5 from J; bases not matched to a gene: 10. The CDR3 is made up of 16 amino acids. CDR3 residues: CASSDPGTVGDQPQHF. The CDR3 DNA is TGCGCCAGCAGTGACCCGGGGACAGTTGGGGATCAGCCCCAGCATTTT.

The rearrangement joins TRBV7-9 to TRBJ2-3; 7 bases align to TRBD2. Unmatched junction bases numbered 6, after V lost 7 bases and J lost 5 bases. Germline CDR1 and CDR2: SEHNR and FQNEAQ (reference sequence). This CDR3 is 13 amino acids long. Written as DNA, the CDR3 is TGTGCCAGCACCTCCCCGGGGGGAGATACGCAGTATTTT. Protein: CASTSPGGDTQYF.

The rearrangement uses TRBV5-1 and TRBJ1-1; 7 nucleotides line up with TRBD1. After removal of 9 bases from V and 1 base from J, the junction contained 9 bases not matched to a gene. This CDR3 is 14 amino acids long. Germline CDR1 SGHRS, CDR2 YFSETQ. Here the CDR3 reads CATKQDRANTEAFF. Written as DNA, the CDR3 is TGCGCCACCAAACAAGACAGGGCGAACACTGAAGCTTTCTTT.

Here the CDR3 DNA reads TGTGCCAGCTCTCCCAGTCAGCCCCAGCATTTT. Translation gives CASSPSQPQHF. The V call is TRBV2, the J call TRBJ1-5; D ambiguous. Trimming removed 8 bases from V and 6 bases from J, with 8 bases in between. The CDR3 loop spans 11 amino acids. Germline CDR1 and CDR2: SNHLY and FYNNEI. Full variable domain (outside the CDR3, taken from reference TRBV2 and TRBJ1-5): EPEVTQTPSHQVTQMGQEVILRCVPISNHLYFYWYRQILGQKVEFLVSFYNNEISEKSEIFDDQFSVERPDGSNFTLKIRSTKLEDSAMYFCASSPSQPQHFGDGTRLSIL.

DNA of the CDR3: TGTGCCAGCAGACCGGGACAGGACTACAATGAGCAGTTCTTC. Protein sequence: CASRPGQDYNEQFF. The chain links TRBV6-5 to TRBJ2-1, with 8 bases fitting TRBD1. With V trimmed by 6 bases and J by 3 bases, 4 bases remained unmatched. The CDR3 loop spans 14 amino acids. The V gene's germline CDR1 is MNHEY and CDR2 SVGAGI.

The CDR3 DNA follows: TGTGCCAGCGGACAGGGATGGACTGAAGCTTTCTTT. It encodes CASGQGWTEAFF. V and J are TRBV19 and TRBJ1-1; 8 bases are a match to TRBD1. The germline CDR1 and CDR2 sequences are LNHDA and SQIVND (reference sequence). V shed 9 bases, J shed 5 bases, and the junction held 5 bases outside the gene matches. The CDR3 runs to 12 residues.

This chain uses TRBV4-3 with TRBJ2-3; TRBD2 aligns across 9 bases. V gave up 0 bases and J gave up 4 bases; unmatched junction bases: 11. The germline V gene has CDR1 LGHNA and CDR2 YSLEER. The CDR3 covers 18 residues. CDR3 sequence (DNA): TGCGCCAGCAGCCAAGATAGGCTAGCGGGATCTTGGCCAGATACGCAGTATTTT. This encodes CASSQDRLAGSWPDTQYF.